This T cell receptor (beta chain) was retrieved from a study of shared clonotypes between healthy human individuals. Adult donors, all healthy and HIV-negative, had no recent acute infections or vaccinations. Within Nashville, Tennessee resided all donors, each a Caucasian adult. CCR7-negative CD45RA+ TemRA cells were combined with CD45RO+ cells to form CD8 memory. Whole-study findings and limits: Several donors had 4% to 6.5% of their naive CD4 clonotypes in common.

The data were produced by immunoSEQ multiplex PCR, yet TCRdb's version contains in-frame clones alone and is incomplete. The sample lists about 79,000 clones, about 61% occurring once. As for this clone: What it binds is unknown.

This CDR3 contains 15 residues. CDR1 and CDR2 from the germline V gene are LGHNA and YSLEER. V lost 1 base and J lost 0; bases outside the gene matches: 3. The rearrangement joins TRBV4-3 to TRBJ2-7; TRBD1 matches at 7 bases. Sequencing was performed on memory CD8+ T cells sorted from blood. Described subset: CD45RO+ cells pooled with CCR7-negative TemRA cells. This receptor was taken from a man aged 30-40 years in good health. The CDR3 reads CASSQGTGDSYEQYF. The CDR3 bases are TGCGCCAGCAGCCAAGGTACAGGGGACTCCTACGAGCAGTACTTC.